Reported below is one TCR beta chain. In the authors' workflow: Cell counts per sample came from amplifying reference gene primers. Here immunoSEQ multiplex PCR was the method, and the copy in TCRdb shows in-frame clones only, minus some. That table furnishes V, J and clone size, whereas the DNA furnished D and trimming. The sample contains over 130,000 clones, just under 90% of which appear only once. The data originate from a study of blood T cell repertoires in COVID-19. In the study overall: Spain, Italy and the United States supplied samples that represented acute and convalescent COVID-19. T cells, B-cell-depleted T cells, or PBMCs provided the cDNA or gDNA that served as material.

Deletions cut 7 bases from V and 2 bases from J, with 12 bases between. The CDR3 is 12 amino acids. Germline CDR1 and CDR2: SQVTM and ANQGSEA. This chain uses TRBV29-1 with TRBJ2-7, with D possibly TRBD1 on 7 matching bases. The source of this sequence is an elderly woman with acute or convalescent COVID-19. Material: peripheral blood. CDR3 loop: CSALRGAYEQYF. The CDR3 DNA reads as TGCAGCGCCCTCAGGGGGGCCTACGAGCAGTACTTC.